This entry is about one TCR beta chain. Its binding antigen is unknown. No quality values exist for individual bases; no much larger clone is one base distant. The data were obtained in a study of blood T cell repertoires in COVID-19 (TCRdb year 2020). A note on the overall study: Samples from collaborators originated in the United States, Italy and Spain and spanned both the acute and convalescent phases of COVID-19. Samples came from the ongoing ImmuneRACE study (first 160 participants) plus 1,254 subjects from 6 global collaborators. A freely available public database, intended as a resource for researchers studying the immune response to SARS-CoV-2, is where the repertoires were released. The prospective study material was composed of cDNA or gDNA derived from T cells, B-cell-depleted T cells, or PBMCs. The sample metadata nearly always contained a de-identified subject ID, COVID-19 status, age in years and sex. Subjects who had been exposed to COVID-19, were actively infected with it, or had recovered from it provided the deeply sampled blood TCRbeta repertoires that made up the dataset. HLA class I and class II types, where available, came from metadata supplied by the sample provider rather than from assay-based typing. The study at large found these results: The amount of clinical and demographic metadata varied by source and participant and was provided uncurated.

TCRbeta CDR3 regions were amplified from genomic DNA by means of the immunoSEQ Assay, a bias-controlled multiplex PCR. As for the authors' bioinformatics: The number of nucleated cells in each sample was estimated by amplification of reference gene primers within the assay. To quantify the absolute abundance of each unique TCRbeta CDR3 rearrangement, sequence reads were collapsed and filtered. For each sample, productive Simpson clonality was calculated by taking the square root of Simpson's diversity index across productive rearrangements. TCRdb limited this immuneACCESS table to in-frame rearrangements with V and J called. A share of clones is missing; checked studies link under half to unresolved V genes, and the rest is unexplained. V, J and clone size were drawn from that table, and D and trimming were deduced from the DNA. For this sample there are 250,000 to 350,000 clones; about 85% appear just once. The ten largest make up roughly 2% of the sample.

CDR1 and CDR2 are read off the germline V gene as MNHNS and SASEGT. The CDR3 runs 12 residues from the cysteine to the phenylalanine. Only the CDR3 DNA is retained, 36 bases long and in frame from the first base. The V end loses 2 bases and the J end loses 12 bases, and a stretch of 13 bases separates them. A second Seattle source provided samples from volunteer blood donors who had recovered from COVID-19. Each collaborating institution followed its own protocols to collect whole blood in K2EDTA tubes. For TCRbeta analysis, collaborators shipped samples as frozen whole blood, isolated PBMCs, or DNA extracted from either of those sample types.

The TCR comes from a woman between 45 and 60 years old who had recovered from COVID-19. Sample: peripheral blood. The chain couples TRBV6-1 to TRBJ1-2, with no reliable assignment of the D segment. The sequence in DNA is TGTGCCAGCAGTGAATACGAGGGAAAGAACACCTTC. Translated, it reads CASSEYEGKNTF.